This is a list of T cell receptor beta chains from one sample in a study of T cell repertoires in cytomegalovirus infection. MiXCR, applied by TCRdb to the reads, yields one record per CDR3 protein. The sample lists about 340,000 distinct CDR3 sequences, under 35% seen once, with 20% in the top ten. Their recognized antigens are unknown. The input for sequencing was cultured PBMCs, taken from culture after CMV antigen stimulation. All receptors come from a human donor in good health (CMV status not recorded). Some clones in this sample may be carry-over from other donors' samples. Both conserved end residues are part of each CDR3. The D gene is left open where the match is weak. Rows may omit the clone size; those that give it use once, few, many or a size class.

>TRBV28|few|TRBD2|TRBJ2-7
TGTGCCGTGGTCGCGGGAGACTTCCACGAGCAGTACTTC
CAVVAGDFHEQYF
>TRBV5-1|NA|NA|TRBJ2-1
TGCGCCAGCAGCTTGGTGGCAGCGAGCTCCTACAATGAGCAGTTCTTC
CASSLVAASSYNEQFF
>TRBV20-1|few|NA|TRBJ2-7
TGCAGTGCTTTTACTACCGGCACCTACGAGCAGTACTTC
CSAFTTGTYEQYF
>TRBV12-3/TRBV12-4|NA|NA|TRBJ2-7
TGTGCCAGCAGTCGGGCAGGTTCCACCTACGAGCAGTACTTC
CASSRAGSTYEQYF
>TRBV2|NA|NA|TRBJ2-2
TGTGCCAGCAACGCGGGCGCGAACACCGGGGAGCTGTTTTTT
CASNAGANTGELFF
>TRBV28|NA|TRBD1|TRBJ2-6
TGTGCCAGCAGTCCCCGGACAGGGCGAAACTCTGGGGCCAACGTCCTGACTTTC
CASSPRTGRNSGANVLTF
>TRBV5-5|NA|NA|TRBJ1-1
TGTGCCAGCAGCTTGCAGGCAGGGTGGACTGAAGCTTTCTTT
CASSLQAGWTEAFF
>TRBV2|NA|TRBD2|TRBJ2-5
TGTGCCAGCAACTGGGTAGCGGGGGAAGAGACCCAGTACTTC
CASNWVAGEETQYF
>TRBV19|few|NA|TRBJ2-3
TGTGCCAGTAAGCCCTCGGCGGGGAATACAGATACGCAGTATTTT
CASKPSAGNTDTQYF
>TRBV24-1|few|TRBD1|TRBJ2-1
TGTGCCACCAGTGAACACGGGACAGGGTTGTCGGGAACCTACAATGAGCAGTTCTTC
CATSEHGTGLSGTYNEQFF
>TRBV30|few|TRBD1|TRBJ1-2
TGTGCCTGGAGGAGGGACAGGCCCTATGGCTACACCTTC
CAWRRDRPYGYTF
>TRBV4-2|NA|NA|TRBJ2-4
TGTGCCAGCAGCCAAGGGATTAGCGTAAACATTCAGTACTTC
CASSQGISVNIQYF
>TRBV5-1|NA|NA|TRBJ1-4
TGCGCCAGCAGCACCCTCGGACAGCAGAATGAAAAACTGTTTTTT
CASSTLGQQNEKLFF
>TRBV7-9|many|NA|TRBJ1-4
TGTGCCAGCAGAGATGCGAGGGGAGCAACTAATGAAAAACTGTTTTTT
CASRDARGATNEKLFF
>TRBV12-3/TRBV12-4|NA|NA|TRBJ2-2
TGTGCCAGCAGTTTGGGGGTAGGCACCGGGGAGCTGTTTTTT
CASSLGVGTGELFF
>TRBV6-5|once|NA|TRBJ2-7
TGTGCCAGCAGACGGGAACAGGGCTACGAGCAGTACTTC
CASRREQGYEQYF
>TRBV19|NA|TRBD1|TRBJ2-4
TGTGCCAGTAGGCCCCTGACAGGGCCCTGGTACTTC
CASRPLTGPWYF
>TRBV19|NA|TRBD1|TRBJ2-5
TGTGCCAGTAGTAGGACAGGGACTGGGGAGACCCAGTACTTC
CASSRTGTGETQYF
>TRBV19|NA|NA|TRBJ1-6
TGTGCCAGTAGTATAGGCGATTCACCCCTCCACTTT
CASSIGDSPLHF
>TRBV6-1|few|NA|TRBJ2-7
TGTGCCAGCAGCAAAACAGGGTATACCTACGAGCAGTACTTC
CASSKTGYTYEQYF
>TRBV28|NA|TRBD1|TRBJ1-3
TGTGCCAGTGTGACAGGGACTGGAAACACCATATATTTT
CASVTGTGNTIYF
>TRBV4-2|NA|TRBD2|TRBJ2-1
TGTGCCAGCAGCCAAGATGGGGGGGAGGCCCCCTACAATGAGCAGTTCTTC
CASSQDGGEAPYNEQFF
>TRBV18|NA|NA|TRBJ2-5
TGTGCCAGCTCAGGGACAAGCCAAGAGACCCAGTACTTC
CASSGTSQETQYF
>TRBV7-2|few|NA|TRBJ2-3
TGTGCCAGCAGCTTAGGAATAATGCTCACAGATACGCAGTATTTT
CASSLGIMLTDTQYF
>TRBV6-6|few|NA|TRBJ2-5
TGTGCCAGCAGTTATCTGGGAACAAAAGAGACCCAGTACTTC
CASSYLGTKETQYF
>TRBV4-1|few|TRBD1|TRBJ1-1
TGCGCCAGCAGCCACCGACAGGGCGGGAACACTGAAGCTTTCTTT
CASSHRQGGNTEAFF
>TRBV25-1|few|NA|TRBJ1-5
TGTGCCAGCAGTGAATCGGGAAGCAATCAGCCCCAGCATTTT
CASSESGSNQPQHF
>TRBV2|few|NA|TRBJ2-1
TGTGCCAGCAGTGAAATGGCCTCCAATGAGCAGTTCTTC
CASSEMASNEQFF
>TRBV7-2|NA|NA|TRBJ2-1
TGTGCCAGCAGCTTACTAGCGCCACAGTTCTTC
CASSLLAPQFF
>TRBV5-1|few|NA|TRBJ1-6
TGCGCCAGCAGCCAGAGGGCCAATTCACCCCTCCACTTT
CASSQRANSPLHF
>TRBV20-1|many|TRBD1|TRBJ1-1
TGCAGTGCTAGAGCCTTGGGACAGGGAGGCACAACGGTCTTT
CSARALGQGGTTVF